Listed here is a single TCR beta chain. The sample originates from a study of cytomegalovirus exposure and HLA in healthy donors. The germline V gene has CDR1 MDHEN and CDR2 SYDVKM. The CDR3 is 14 residues long. Trimming at V came to 6 bases and at J to 1 base, leaving 5 bases not matched to a gene. Profiling relied on immunoSEQ multiplex PCR, and the TCRdb table lists in-frame clones only, not all of them. The repertoire holds roughly 75,000 clones, with roughly 94% as singletons. This clonotype was sampled from a woman aged 18-29 years in good health and CMV-seronegative. Sequenced: PBMCs. This chain connects TRBV28 to TRBJ2-7, with 8 bases matching TRBD1. CDR3 coding DNA: TGTGCCAGCAGCCGTGGACAGGGATCCTACGAGCAGTACTTC. It translates to CASSRGQGSYEQYF. Looking up the rest from reference TRBV28 and TRBJ2-7 gives the full variable domain: DVKVTQSSRYLVKRTGEKVFLECVQDMDHENMFWYRQDPGLGLRLIYFSYDVKMKEKGDIPEGYSVSREKKERFSLILESASTNQTSMYLCASSRGQGSYEQYFGPGTRLTVT.